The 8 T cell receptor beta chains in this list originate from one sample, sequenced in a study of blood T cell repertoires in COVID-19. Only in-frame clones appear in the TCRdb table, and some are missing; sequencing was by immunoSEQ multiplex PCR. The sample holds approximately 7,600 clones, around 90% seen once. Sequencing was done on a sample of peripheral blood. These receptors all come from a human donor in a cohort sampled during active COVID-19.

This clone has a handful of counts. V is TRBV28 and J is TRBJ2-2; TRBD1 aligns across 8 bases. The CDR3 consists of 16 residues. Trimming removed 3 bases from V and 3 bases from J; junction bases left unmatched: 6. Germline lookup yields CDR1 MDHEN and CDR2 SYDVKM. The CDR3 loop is CASSFANRGYTGELFF. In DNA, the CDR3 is TGTGCCAGCAGTTTTGCAAACAGGGGGTACACCGGGGAGCTGTTTTTT.

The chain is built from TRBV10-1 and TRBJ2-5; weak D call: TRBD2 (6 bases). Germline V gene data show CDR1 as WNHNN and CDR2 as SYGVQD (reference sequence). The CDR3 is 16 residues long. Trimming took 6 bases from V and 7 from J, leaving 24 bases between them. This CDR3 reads CASRGTQRAPSWTQYF. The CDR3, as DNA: TGCGCCAGCAGGGGGACCCAGCGGGCCCCATCATGGACCCAGTACTTC.

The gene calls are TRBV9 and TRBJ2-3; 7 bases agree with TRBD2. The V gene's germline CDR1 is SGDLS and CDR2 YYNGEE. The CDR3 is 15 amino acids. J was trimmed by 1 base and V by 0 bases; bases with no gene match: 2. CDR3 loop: CASSVGGGRTDTQYF. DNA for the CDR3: TGTGCCAGCAGCGTAGGGGGGGGACGCACAGATACGCAGTATTTT. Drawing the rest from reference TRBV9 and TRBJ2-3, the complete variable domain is DSGVTQTPKHLITATGQRVTLRCSPRSGDLSVYWYQQSLDQGLQFLIQYYNGEERAKGNILERFSAQQFPDLHSELNLSSLELGDSALYFCASSVGGGRTDTQYFGPGTRLTVL.

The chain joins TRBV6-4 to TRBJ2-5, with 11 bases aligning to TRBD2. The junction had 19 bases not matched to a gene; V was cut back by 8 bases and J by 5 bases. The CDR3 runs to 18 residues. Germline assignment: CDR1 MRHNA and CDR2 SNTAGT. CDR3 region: CASLGIIAGGPLWETQYF. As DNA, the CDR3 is TGTGCCAGCCTAGGAATTATAGCGGGAGGGCCTTTGTGGGAGACCCAGTACTTC.

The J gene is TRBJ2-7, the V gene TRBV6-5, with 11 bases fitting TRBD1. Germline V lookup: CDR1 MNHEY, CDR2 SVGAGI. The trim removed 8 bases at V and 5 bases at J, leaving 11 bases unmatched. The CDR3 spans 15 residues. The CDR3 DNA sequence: TGTGCCAGCGCTGCTCGGGACAGGGGGGTGAACGAGCAGTACTTC. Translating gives CASAARDRGVNEQYF.

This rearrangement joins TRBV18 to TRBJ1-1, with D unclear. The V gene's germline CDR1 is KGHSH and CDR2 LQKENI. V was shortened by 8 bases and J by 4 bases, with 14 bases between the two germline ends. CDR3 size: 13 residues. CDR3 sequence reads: CASQLGAGTEAFF. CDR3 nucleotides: TGTGCCAGCCAGCTGGGCGCGGGCACTGAAGCTTTCTTT.

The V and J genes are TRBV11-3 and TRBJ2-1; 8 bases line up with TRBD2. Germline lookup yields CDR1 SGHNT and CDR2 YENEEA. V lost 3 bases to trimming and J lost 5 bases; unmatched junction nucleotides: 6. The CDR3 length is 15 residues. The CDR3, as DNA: TGTGCCAGCAGCTTTAGCGGGAACGTAAACAATGAGCAGTTCTTC. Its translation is CASSFSGNVNNEQFF.

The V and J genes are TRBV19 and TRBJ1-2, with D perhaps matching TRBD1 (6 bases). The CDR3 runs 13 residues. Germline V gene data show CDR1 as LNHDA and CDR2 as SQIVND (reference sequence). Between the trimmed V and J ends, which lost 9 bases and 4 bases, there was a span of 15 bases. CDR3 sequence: CASASGVSYGYTF. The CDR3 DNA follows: TGTGCCAGCGCCTCAGGGGTCTCCTATGGCTACACCTTC.